The clone carrying this TCR beta chain showed up just once. What it binds is not known. Germline CDR1 and CDR2: ENHRY and SYGVKD. Trimming removed 4 bases from V and 0 bases from J; junction bases left unmatched: 0. This CDR3 is 14 amino acids long. Donors came from a validation cohort of approximately 110 subjects, distinct from the first 666-subject cohort. Generated by immunoSEQ multiplex PCR, the TCRdb table keeps only in-frame clones and is missing some. The table shows over 200,000 clones, with roughly 84% occurring only once. These data originate in a study of cytomegalovirus exposure and HLA in healthy donors. Study results and caveats: It was reportedly the case that the classifier diagnosed cytomegalovirus status with high specificity and sensitivity.

The TCR originated in a woman aged 18-29 years in good health and CMV-seropositive. Sample: PBMCs. V is TRBV10-3 and J is TRBJ1-5; 7 bases map to TRBD1. The chain's CDR3 is CAISGQGSNQPQHF. The CDR3 region has the DNA TGTGCCATCAGTGGACAGGGTAGCAATCAGCCCCAGCATTTT.